Presented here are 13 T cell receptor beta chains from one specimen sequenced in a study of read filtering for tumor transcriptome and immune sequencing. From roughly 390 ng of RNA, a library with molecular barcoded alpha/delta and beta/gamma adaptors was made. TCRdb analysed the reads with MiXCR anew, one entry per CDR3 protein. The sample lists 93,000 or so distinct CDR3 sequences, 20% to 25% occurring once. Sequenced input: a population of CD138-negative cells sorted from bone marrow. Receptor source: a donor over 35 with multiple myeloma.

This clonotype was counted between two and nine times. The V and J genes are TRBV5-1 and TRBJ2-5, with 8 bases fitting TRBD1. V was pared by 3 bases and J by 4 bases, with 8 bases of the junction left unmatched. Germline V gives CDR1 SGHRS, CDR2 YFSETQ. The CDR3 has 15 amino acids. The CDR3 here is CASSSQTGGGETQYF. The CDR3 nucleotides are TGCGCCAGCAGCTCGCAAACAGGGGGAGGAGAGACCCAGTACTTC.

The chain carries TRBV19 and TRBJ2-5, with 11 bases lining up with TRBD2. The CDR3 extends over 18 amino acids. CDR1 is LNHDA, CDR2 SQIVND, per germline (reference sequence). V dropped 3 bases and J dropped 2; count of bases not matched to a gene: 11. The CDR3 DNA sequence: TGTGCCAGTAGTATGAGAACTAGCGGGGGAGAAATTCAAGAGACCCAGTACTTC. Residues: CASSMRTSGGEIQETQYF.

This clonotype was recorded a few times. With a much larger clone just one base away, this may be a read error. The chain uses TRBV20-1 and TRBJ2-3; D may be TRBD1 or TRBD2 (5 bases each). CDR1 and CDR2 from the germline V gene are DFQATT and SNEGSKA (reference sequence). CDR3 length equals 14 residues. Trimming took 3 bases from V and 8 from J, leaving 18 bases between them. CDR3 coding DNA: TGCAGTGCTAGGATCCGGGCTTCTGGGGGTACGCAGTATTTT. This encodes CSARIRASGGTQYF.

Details on this clonotype: This likely stems from a read error, as it lies one base from a far larger clone. This rearrangement joins TRBV5-4 to TRBJ2-1; perhaps TRBD1 as D (5 bases). Germline V gives CDR1 SGHNT, CDR2 YYREEE (reference sequence). The CDR3 has 14 amino acids. The CDR3 loop reads CASSLGGSYDEQFF. CDR3 DNA: TGTGCCAGCAGCTTGGGGGGCTCCTACGATGAGCAGTTCTTC.

Points on this clonotype: This may be a read error, as it is one base from a much larger clone. J is TRBJ1-2 and V is TRBV27; 10 nucleotides align to TRBD1. J was trimmed by 4 bases and V by 5 bases; bases with no gene match: 10. CDR1 and CDR2 from the germline V gene are MNHEY and SMNVEV (reference sequence). The CDR3 extends over 16 amino acids. The CDR3 loop reads CASSDRGLVEPYGYTF. CDR3 bases: TGTGCCAGCAGTGACAGGGGGCTCGTTGAACCCTATGGCTACACCTTC.

In its sample, this clonotype was seen many times. CDR3 nucleotides: TGTGCCACCAGCAGACCATCACAGGGAGATACGCAGTATTTT. This sequence encodes CATSRPSQGDTQYF. This sequence joins TRBV15 and TRBJ2-3; perhaps TRBD1 as D (6 bases). Per the germline V gene, CDR1 is LNHNV and CDR2 is YYDKDF (reference sequence). V shed 2 bases and J shed 5 bases, with 11 bases lying between them. The CDR3 loop spans 14 amino acids.

This clonotype showed up many times. J is TRBJ2-3 and V is TRBV6-1, with no clear D. Trimming took off 0 bases at V and 0 bases at J, with 10 bases between the two ends. CDR3 length equals 16 residues. Germline V gene sequence: CDR1 MNHNS, CDR2 SASEGT. As DNA, the CDR3 is TGTGCCAGCAGTGAAGCAAGGGCCTCTAGCACAGATACGCAGTATTTT. Encoded protein: CASSEARASSTDTQYF.

A word on this clonotype: One junction end does not reproduce the germline sequence, and a read error may be involved. This sequence joins TRBV28 and TRBJ1-5, with 7 bases lining up with TRBD1. In germline, CDR1 is MDHEN, CDR2 SYDVKM. This CDR3 comprises 15 residues. CDR3 coding DNA: TGTGCCAGCAGTAAAGGGGGCATTGGCAATCAGCCCCAGAATTTT. This codes for CASSKGGIGNQPQNF.

By sample share, this clonotype is medium-sized (0.01 to 0.1%). The gene calls are TRBV6-5 and TRBJ2-2; D call uncertain. Between the trimmed V and J ends, which lost 0 bases and 3 bases, there was a span of 8 bases. Germline CDR1 reads MNHEY; CDR2 reads SVGAGI. The CDR3 sequence is 15 residues long. In nucleotides, the CDR3 is TGTGCCAGCAGTTACTCGGTTAGATACACCGGGGAGCTGTTTTTT. Residues: CASSYSVRYTGELFF.

This clonotype was observed at least ten times. This chain connects TRBV7-9 to TRBJ1-4; 7 nucleotides match TRBD1. There are 15 residues in the CDR3. Germline V gene sequence: CDR1 SEHNR, CDR2 FQNEAQ (reference sequence). Germline trimming cut 0 bases from V and 4 bases from J; bases unmatched to any gene: 2. The CDR3 DNA is TGTGCCAGCAGCTTAGCGGGACAGATTAATGAAAAACTGTTTTTT. Residues: CASSLAGQINEKLFF.

This clonotype was counted ten times or more. V and J are TRBV5-1 and TRBJ2-5; TRBD1 matches at 10 bases. V shed 2 bases and J 5 bases; nucleotides not matched to a gene: 3. This CDR3 contains 14 residues. Germline assignment: CDR1 SGHRS and CDR2 YFSETQ. CDR3 nucleotides: TGCGCCAGCAGCTTTTGGACAGGGGGTGAGACCCAGTACTTC. Protein: CASSFWTGGETQYF.

This clonotype was picked up many times. The gene calls are TRBV28 and TRBJ2-7; 8 bases are a match to TRBD1. V was clipped by 5 bases and J by 1 base; unmatched bases: 7. Germline V CDR1 and CDR2: MDHEN, SYDVKM. The CDR3 has 15 amino acids. The CDR3: CASSLTGAGSYEQYF. As DNA, the CDR3 is TGTGCCAGCAGTCTGACAGGGGCCGGTTCCTACGAGCAGTACTTC.

The rearrangement joins TRBV14 to TRBJ2-4; D is undetermined. CDR3 length: 13 amino acids. Germline V gene data show CDR1 as SGHDN and CDR2 as FVKESK. V was cut by 1 base and J by 9 bases, with 10 bases left in between. CDR3 DNA sequence: TGTGCCAGCAGCCAAGGCCTAGTTACCATTCAGTACTTC. As protein: CASSQGLVTIQYF.